This T cell receptor (beta chain) is drawn from a study of blood T cell repertoires in COVID-19. Turning to the study itself: T cells, B-cell-depleted T cells, or PBMCs supplied cDNA or gDNA.

Libraries were prepared by immunoSEQ multiplex PCR; TCRdb keeps only in-frame clonotypes and omits some of them. This sample has 85,000 to 110,000 clones, with nearly 90% found just once. This clone occurred a few times. The CDR3 runs 14 residues. The germline V gene encodes CDR1 LNHDA and CDR2 SQIVND (reference sequence). V lost 2 bases and J lost 4, with 10 bases in between. Material for sequencing was peripheral blood. The rearrangement uses TRBV19 and TRBJ2-3; D possibly corresponds to TRBD1 (6 bases). The receptor was derived from a man in his fifties or sixties in a cohort sampled during active COVID-19. The CDR3 nucleotides are TGTGCCAGTAGTATACAACAGGGTGCAGATACGCAGTATTTT. Translating gives CASSIQQGADTQYF.